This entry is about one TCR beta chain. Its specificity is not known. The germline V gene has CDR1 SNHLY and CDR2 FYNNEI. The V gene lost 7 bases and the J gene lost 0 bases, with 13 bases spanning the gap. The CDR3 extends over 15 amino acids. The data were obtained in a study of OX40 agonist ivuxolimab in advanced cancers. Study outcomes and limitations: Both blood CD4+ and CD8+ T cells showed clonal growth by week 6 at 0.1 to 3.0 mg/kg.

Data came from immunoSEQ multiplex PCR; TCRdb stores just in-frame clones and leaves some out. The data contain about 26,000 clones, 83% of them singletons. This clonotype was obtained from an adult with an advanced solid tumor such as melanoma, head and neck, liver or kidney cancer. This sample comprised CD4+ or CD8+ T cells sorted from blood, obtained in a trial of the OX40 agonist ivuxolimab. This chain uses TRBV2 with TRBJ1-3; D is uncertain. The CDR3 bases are TGTGCCAGCACTTCGGGGTATTACTCTGGAAACACCATATATTTT. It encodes CASTSGYYSGNTIYF.